This TCR beta chain appears in the sequencing data of a study of blood T cell repertoires in COVID-19. Study details: Sites across the United States, Italy and Spain contributed samples from acute and convalescent COVID-19. T cells, B-cell-depleted T cells, or PBMCs supplied cDNA or gDNA.

Authors' methods: Counts of nucleated cells, estimated from reference gene primer amplification, were obtained. This table comes from immunoSEQ multiplex PCR, and its TCRdb copy is limited to in-frame clones, with some not included. The DNA was the basis for D and trimming; V, J and clone size are from that table. The sample contains more than 90,000 clones, 70% to 90% of which appear only once. V lost 7 bases, J lost 6 bases, and 20 bases lay in between. The CDR3 extends over 15 amino acids. CDR1 SGHDT and CDR2 YYEEEE come from the germline V gene. Sequenced material: peripheral blood. This clonotype was obtained from a man in his fifties or sixties with acute or convalescent COVID-19. The J gene is TRBJ1-5, the V gene TRBV5-6; D is unresolved. Written as DNA, the CDR3 is TGTGCCAGCGAACCCTGTAGGTGGAGGAGTCAGCCCCAGCATTTT. It is translated as CASEPCRWRSQPQHF. Filled out from reference TRBV5-6 and TRBJ1-5, the complete variable domain reads DAGVTQSPTHLIKTRGQQVTLRCSPKSGHDTVSWYQQALGQGPQFIFQYYEEEERQRGNFPDRFSGHQFPNYSSELNVNALLLGDSALYLCASEPCRWRSQPQHFGDGTRLSIL.